A selection of T cell receptor beta chains follows, all from one sample in a study of shared clonotypes between healthy human individuals. Sequencing used immunoSEQ multiplex PCR; TCRdb keeps in-frame clones, though not all of them. The sample lists around 2.3 million clones; 90% to 97% were seen once. Sequencing was performed on naive CD4+ T cells sorted from blood. The receptors shown here come from a man between 18 and 35 years old in good health. The CDR3 runs from the conserved cysteine through the conserved F or W. D genes are given only for firm matches.

D gene	V gene	CDR3 protein
-	TRBV7-9	CASSLEGTYQPQHF
-	TRBV7-3	CASSLGTVSTDTQYF
-	TRBV6-5	CASSDPGEADTQYF
-	TRBV12-5	CASGLVLGKSSYEQYF
-	TRBV2	CASVLSEGYF
-	TRBV6-6	CASSYAGSGNTIYF
-	TRBV10-1	CASRAGGDTGELFF
TRBD2	TRBV10-3	CAISGLAGDYEQYF
TRBD1	TRBV28	CASQFGSDRSYEQYF
-	TRBV28	CASSSGLTAAYEQYF
TRBD1	TRBV15	CATSRDVKGAGEKLFF
-	TRBV5-4	CASSIQGLYTGELFF
-	TRBV25-1	CASSDPGANEKLFF
TRBD2	TRBV6-6	CASSYSAGGTGELFF
-	TRBV2	CASSLQSDQPQHF
TRBD1	TRBV27	CASRNGSGTGDEKLFF
-	TRBV6-5	CASSYSYSSSYNEQFF
-	TRBV18	CASSPEVSGNTIYF
-	TRBV5-1	CASRLKGTGELFF
-	TRBV5-1	CASSHRDAYGETQYF
-	TRBV5-6	CASSGGSTPTQYF
-	TRBV25-1	CASSEGPHTSTNEKLFF
-	TRBV7-2	CASSSYRASYEQYF
TRBD1	TRBV5-1	CASSSIPGQGRSYEQYF
-	TRBV19	CASKKGWDTGELFF
TRBD2	TRBV5-1	CASSLVLAGSGTDTQYF
-	TRBV30	CAWGKRQSYEQYF
-	TRBV19	CASSITGISKGEQYF
-	TRBV27	CASSGGLGPQHF
-	TRBV5-1	CASSLGPHRSNQPQHF
-	TRBV7-2	CASSPMNTGELFF
TRBD1	TRBV6-1	CASSEFRGPGANVLTF
-	TRBV4-1	CASSQVMTVNSGNTIYF
-	TRBV14	CASSQQGGDAPYGYTF
TRBD1	TRBV28	CASSLQGATEKLFF
TRBD2	TRBV11-2	CASSARGTSGSYEQYF
TRBD2	TRBV5-4	CASSPGLAEPSGELFF
-	TRBV5-8	CASSETRTVGSREQYF
-	TRBV4-1	CASSQVHGETQYF
-	TRBV7-3	CASSLGGASYNEQFF
-	TRBV6-5	CASSYDRAGANVLTF
-	TRBV28	CASTPLGRTGELFF
-	TRBV6-6	CASSYQSTERNEKLFF
-	TRBV11-2	CASSLYGENTEAFF
TRBD2	TRBV5-1	CASSLAVGTSYNEQFF
TRBD1	TRBV7-2	CASSLAGQGATYNEQFF